The 21 T cell receptor beta chains presented below share a single source sample, sequenced in a study of early T cells in non-severe SARS-CoV-2 infection. TCRdb used MiXCR to reprocess the 5' RACE reads, holding one entry per CDR3 protein. Of tens of thousands of distinct CDR3 sequences in the sample, 18% were seen once. The sample was whole blood, taken at baseline. The receptors stem from an adult who was a healthcare worker with PCR-confirmed SARS-CoV-2 infection or an uninfected control (not recorded which).

In nucleotides, the CDR3 is TGTGCCAGCAGTTACTCGAGAGGGGATGTAGAGACCCAGTACTTC. Amino acids: CASSYSRGDVETQYF. The chain combines TRBV6-6 with TRBJ2-5, with D tentatively TRBD1 or TRBD2 (5 bases each). The length of the CDR3 is 15 residues. Germline V CDR1 and CDR2: MNHNY, SVGAGI (reference sequence). Trimming shortened V by 0 bases and J by 4 bases, and 12 bases separated the two germline ends.

The chain employs TRBV7-9 and TRBJ1-1; D possibly corresponds to TRBD1 (5 bases). Germline CDR1 reads SEHNR; CDR2 reads FQNEAQ (reference sequence). The V end lost 2 bases, the J end lost 0 bases, and 10 bases lay between the germline ends. CDR3 length: 15 amino acids. The CDR3 spells CASSLLTALNTEAFF. For the CDR3, the DNA is TGTGCCAGCAGCTTACTGACAGCCTTGAACACTGAAGCTTTCTTT.

The V and J genes are TRBV9 and TRBJ2-3; 11 bases are a match to TRBD2. This CDR3 spans 15 amino acids. The V segment lost 0 bases and the J segment 8 bases; nucleotides outside the gene matches: 5. Germline loops: CDR1 SGDLS, CDR2 YYNGEE. The CDR3 loop reads CASSVDSGGAVTQYF. CDR3 in DNA: TGTGCCAGCAGCGTAGATAGCGGGGGGGCCGTTACGCAGTATTTT.

This clonotype was seen more than once but under ten times. The gene calls are TRBV10-1 and TRBJ2-3; no clear D. The germline gives CDR1 WNHNN, CDR2 SYGVQD (reference sequence). CDR3 length equals 15 residues. V lost 0 bases and J 2 bases, leaving 9 bases between the germline ends. The CDR3 region has the DNA TGCGCCAGCAGTGAGTCCGGCAGAGTCACAGATACGCAGTATTTT. This sequence encodes CASSESGRVTDTQYF.

J is TRBJ2-1 and V is TRBV20-1; the D is unclear. The CDR3 has 13 amino acids. V was shortened by 0 bases and J by 12 bases, with 15 bases between the two germline ends. The germline V gene has CDR1 DFQATT and CDR2 SNEGSKA (reference sequence). Written as DNA, the CDR3 is TGCAGTGCTAGAGATAGGGTAACGGGCGGGCAGTTCTTC. Encoded protein: CSARDRVTGGQFF.

This clonotype was recorded a few times. The V call is TRBV5-4, the J call TRBJ2-7; possibly TRBD1 for D (5 bases). Germline V gives CDR1 SGHNT, CDR2 YYREEE (reference sequence). Trimming took off 0 bases at V and 1 base at J, with 11 bases between the two ends. The CDR3 has 15 residues. This CDR3 reads CASSLEQGRSYEQYF. The CDR3 DNA reads TGTGCCAGCAGCTTGGAGCAGGGTAGGTCCTACGAGCAGTACTTC.

The V gene is TRBV6-5, the J gene TRBJ1-1; no clear D. Germline CDR1 is MNHEY and CDR2 is SVGAGI. The CDR3 extends over 13 amino acids. V shed 0 bases and J shed 1 base, with 3 bases lying between them. CDR3 nucleotide sequence: TGTGCCAGCAGTTACTCTGAGAACACTGAAGCTTTCTTT. Amino acid sequence: CASSYSENTEAFF.

Concerning this clonotype itself: At one of its ends the junction is not consistent with the germline gene, which may arise from a read error. The chain recombines TRBV6-2 or TRBV6-3 with TRBJ2-2; 7 bases are shared with TRBD1. CDR3 size: 14 residues. Germline V gives CDR1 MNHEY, CDR2 SVGEGT. The CDR3 spells CASRGQANTGELIF. The CDR3 DNA is TGTGCCAGCAGAGGACAGGCGAACACCGGGGAGCTGATTTTT.

This clonotype was found a few times. The chain carries TRBV20-1 and TRBJ2-1; tentatively, D is TRBD1 (5 bases). Germline values: CDR1 DFQATT, CDR2 SNEGSKA (reference sequence). The V end was cut by 4 bases, the J end by 6 bases, with 16 bases between. The CDR3 length is 14 residues. This chain's CDR3 is CSATGSFVSNEQFF. CDR3 bases: TGCAGTGCTACAGGGTCGTTCGTATCCAATGAGCAGTTCTTC.

This clonotype was counted at least ten times. The V call is TRBV2, the J call TRBJ2-1; the D gene is possibly TRBD2 (6 bases). V was pared by 2 bases and J by 6 bases, with 14 bases between. Germline lookup yields CDR1 SNHLY and CDR2 FYNNEI. The CDR3 loop spans 15 amino acids. The CDR3 protein is CASSENGRGPNEQFF. For the CDR3, the DNA is TGTGCCAGCAGTGAAAACGGGAGAGGCCCCAATGAGCAGTTCTTC.

The chain recombines TRBV12-3 or TRBV12-4 with TRBJ2-1; possibly TRBD2 for D (5 bases). CDR3 size: 16 residues. The ends were cut back, 6 bases at V and 3 bases at J, with 18 bases in the middle. Here the CDR3 DNA reads TGTGCCAGCAGACGCTTGGGAGATCCGAGCTACAATGAGCAGTTCTTC. It yields the protein CASRRLGDPSYNEQFF.

The V gene is TRBV6-6, the J gene TRBJ2-3; no reliable D call. This CDR3 is built from 16 residues. Germline CDR1 reads MNHNY; CDR2 reads SVGAGI (reference sequence). Trimming took 7 bases from V and 2 from J, leaving 19 bases between them. The CDR3: CASTGRDETYTDTQYF. The CDR3 DNA is TGTGCCAGCACGGGCAGAGACGAAACTTACACAGATACGCAGTATTTT.

This clonotype was detected only once. This chain joins TRBV7-2 and TRBJ2-5, with no clear D. Germline V gives CDR1 SGHTA, CDR2 FQGNSA. The length of the CDR3 is 15 residues. V shed 1 base and J shed 3 bases, with 12 bases lying between them. The CDR3 bases are TGTGCCAGCAGCTTAGATTTTACCAGTAAAGAGACCCAGTACTTC. Encoded protein: CASSLDFTSKETQYF.

The rearrangement joins TRBV14 to TRBJ2-4, with TRBD2 identical over 12 bases. V was pared by 8 bases and J by 5 bases, with 7 bases of the junction left unmatched. The CDR3 totals 15 residues. Per germline, CDR1 SGHDN and CDR2 FVKESK. Written as DNA, the CDR3 is TGTGCCAGCGGACTGACTAGCGGGAGACAAAACATTCAGTACTTC. This encodes CASGLTSGRQNIQYF.

This clonotype was detected many times. The genes are TRBV10-2 and TRBJ2-7; D is possibly TRBD1 (6 bases). Germline V gene lookup returns CDR1 WSHSY and CDR2 SAAADI. This CDR3 comprises 13 residues. The ends were cut back, 6 bases at V and 2 bases at J, with 11 bases in the middle. The CDR3 is CASRRGQPYEQYF. CDR3 DNA: TGCGCCAGCAGGAGGGGACAACCCTACGAGCAGTACTTC.

This clonotype was seen more than once but under ten times. The rearrangement links TRBV5-1 to TRBJ1-6; D may be TRBD1 (5 bases). Trimming cost V 2 bases and J 5 bases, with 14 bases left between them. Germline values: CDR1 SGHRS, CDR2 YFSETQ. This CDR3 is 16 amino acids long. CDR3 coding DNA: TGCGCCAGCAGCTTTTCCGGGACCCTAAATAATTCACCCCTCCACTTT. This encodes CASSFSGTLNNSPLHF.

This chain connects TRBV5-1 to TRBJ2-3; 9 nucleotides line up with TRBD2. With V trimmed by 7 bases and J by 0 bases, 9 bases remained unmatched. Germline V gives CDR1 SGHRS, CDR2 YFSETQ. This CDR3 region has 16 residues. CDR3: CASSLTSGVSTDTQYF. In nucleotides, the CDR3 is TGCGCCAGCTCCCTGACTAGCGGTGTTAGCACAGATACGCAGTATTTT.

This chain links TRBV7-2 with TRBJ2-4; D is perhaps TRBD2 (5 bases). Trimming stripped 0 bases from V and 7 bases from J, with 7 bases between. Germline loops: CDR1 SGHTA, CDR2 FQGNSA. The CDR3 loop spans 13 amino acids. CDR3 nucleotide sequence: TGTGCCAGCAGCTTAGCGGGCGGGAACATTCAGTACTTC. It encodes CASSLAGGNIQYF.

The CDR3 region is CASSLGPLFASTDTQYF. CDR3 sequence (DNA): TGTGCCAGCAGCTTAGGCCCGCTGTTCGCCAGCACAGATACGCAGTATTTT. The V call is TRBV7-2, the J call TRBJ2-3; no clear D gene. Germline V lookup: CDR1 SGHTA, CDR2 FQGNSA. The CDR3 covers 17 residues. V lost 1 base, J lost 0 bases, and 14 bases lay in between.

The chain uses TRBV3-1 and TRBJ1-3, with D possibly being TRBD1 (6 bases). CDR1 LGHDT and CDR2 YNNKEL come from the germline V gene (reference sequence). V was shortened by 5 bases and J by 0 bases, with 17 bases between the two germline ends. The CDR3 extends over 17 amino acids. The CDR3: CASSEYGGPVSGNTIYF. The CDR3 DNA follows: TGTGCCAGCAGCGAATACGGGGGCCCTGTCTCTGGAAACACCATATATTTT.

This clonotype was recorded a few times. The chain has TRBV18 and TRBJ1-3, with TRBD1 matching over 10 bases. The germline gives CDR1 KGHSH, CDR2 LQKENI. This CDR3 has 15 residues. V trimming: 3 bases; J trimming: 3 bases; junction bases outside the gene matches: 2. The CDR3 DNA reads TGTGCCAGCTCACCGGGACAGGGGAATGGAAACACCATATATTTT. It encodes CASSPGQGNGNTIYF.